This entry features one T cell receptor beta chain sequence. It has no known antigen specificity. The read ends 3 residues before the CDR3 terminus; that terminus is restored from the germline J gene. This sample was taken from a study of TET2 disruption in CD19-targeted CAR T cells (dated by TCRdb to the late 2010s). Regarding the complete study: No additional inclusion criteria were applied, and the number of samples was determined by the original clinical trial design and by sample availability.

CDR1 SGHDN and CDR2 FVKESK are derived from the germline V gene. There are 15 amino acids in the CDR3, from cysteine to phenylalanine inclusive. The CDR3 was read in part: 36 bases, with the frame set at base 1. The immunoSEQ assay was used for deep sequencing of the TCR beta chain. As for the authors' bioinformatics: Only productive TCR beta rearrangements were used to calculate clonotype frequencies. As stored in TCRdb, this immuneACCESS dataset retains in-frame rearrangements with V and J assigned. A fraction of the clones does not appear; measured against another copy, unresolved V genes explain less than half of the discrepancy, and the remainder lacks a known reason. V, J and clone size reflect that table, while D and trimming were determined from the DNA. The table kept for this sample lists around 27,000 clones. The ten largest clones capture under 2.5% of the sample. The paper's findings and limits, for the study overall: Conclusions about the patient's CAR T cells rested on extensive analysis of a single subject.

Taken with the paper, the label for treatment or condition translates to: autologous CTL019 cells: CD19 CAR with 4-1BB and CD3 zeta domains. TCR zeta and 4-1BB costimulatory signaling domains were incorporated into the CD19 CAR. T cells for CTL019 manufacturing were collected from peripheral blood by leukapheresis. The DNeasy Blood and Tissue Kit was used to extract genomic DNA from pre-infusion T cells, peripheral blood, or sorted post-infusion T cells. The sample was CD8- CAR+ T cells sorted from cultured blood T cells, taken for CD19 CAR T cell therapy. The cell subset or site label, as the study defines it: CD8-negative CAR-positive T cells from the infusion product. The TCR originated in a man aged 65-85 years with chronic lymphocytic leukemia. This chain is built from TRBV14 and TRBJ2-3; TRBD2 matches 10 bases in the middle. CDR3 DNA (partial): TGTGCCAGCAGCCAAGCTAGCGGGGGCATCTTAGCG. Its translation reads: CASSQASGGILA. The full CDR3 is CASSQASGGILAQYF.